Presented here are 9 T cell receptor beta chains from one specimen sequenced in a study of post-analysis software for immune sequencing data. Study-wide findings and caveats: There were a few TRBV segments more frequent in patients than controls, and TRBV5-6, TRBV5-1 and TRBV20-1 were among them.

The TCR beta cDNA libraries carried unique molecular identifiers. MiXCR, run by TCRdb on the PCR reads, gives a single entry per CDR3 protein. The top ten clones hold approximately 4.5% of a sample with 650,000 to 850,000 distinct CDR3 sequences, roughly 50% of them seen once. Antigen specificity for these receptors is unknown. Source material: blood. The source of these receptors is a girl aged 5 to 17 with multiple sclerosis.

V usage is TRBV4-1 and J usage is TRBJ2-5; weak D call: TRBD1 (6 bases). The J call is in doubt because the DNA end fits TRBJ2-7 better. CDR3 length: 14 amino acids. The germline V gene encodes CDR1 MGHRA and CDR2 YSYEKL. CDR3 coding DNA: TGCGCCAGCACCCGAACGCTCACAGGGAGCGAGCAGTACTTC. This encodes CASTRTLTGSEQYF.

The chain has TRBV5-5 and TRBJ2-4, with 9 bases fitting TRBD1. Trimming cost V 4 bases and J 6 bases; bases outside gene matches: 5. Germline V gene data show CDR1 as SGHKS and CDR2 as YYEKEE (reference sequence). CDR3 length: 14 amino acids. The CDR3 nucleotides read TGTGCCAGCAGCATACAGGGGGCGGCAAACATTCAGTACTTC. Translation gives CASSIQGAANIQYF.

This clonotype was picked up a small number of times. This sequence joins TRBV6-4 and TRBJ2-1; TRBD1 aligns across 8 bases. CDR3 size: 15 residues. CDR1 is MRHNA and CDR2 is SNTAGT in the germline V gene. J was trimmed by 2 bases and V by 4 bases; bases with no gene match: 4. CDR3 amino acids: CASSGAGGAYNEQFF. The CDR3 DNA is TGTGCCAGCAGTGGCGCAGGGGGCGCCTACAATGAGCAGTTCTTC.

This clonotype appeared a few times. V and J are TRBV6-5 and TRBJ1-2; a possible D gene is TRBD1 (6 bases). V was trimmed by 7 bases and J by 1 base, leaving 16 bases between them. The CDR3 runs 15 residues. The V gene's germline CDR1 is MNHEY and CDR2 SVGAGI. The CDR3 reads CASIPQDRHNYGYTF. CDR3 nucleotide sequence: TGTGCCAGCATCCCCCAGGACAGACATAACTATGGCTACACCTTC.

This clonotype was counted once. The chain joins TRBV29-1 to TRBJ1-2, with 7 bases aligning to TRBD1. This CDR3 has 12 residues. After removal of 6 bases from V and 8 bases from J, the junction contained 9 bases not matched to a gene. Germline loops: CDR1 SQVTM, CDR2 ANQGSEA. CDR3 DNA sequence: TGCAGCGTGTGGGTCTTCAGGGGGGGCTACACCTTC. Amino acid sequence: CSVWVFRGGYTF.

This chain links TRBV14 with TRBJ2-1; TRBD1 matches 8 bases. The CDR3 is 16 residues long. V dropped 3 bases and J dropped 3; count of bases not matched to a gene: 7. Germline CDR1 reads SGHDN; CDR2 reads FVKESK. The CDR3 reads CASSHIGQGNYNEQFF. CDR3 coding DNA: TGTGCCAGCAGCCACATCGGACAGGGTAACTACAATGAGCAGTTCTTC. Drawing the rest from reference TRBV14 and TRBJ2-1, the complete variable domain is EAGVTQFPSHSVIEKGQTVTLRCDPISGHDNLYWYRRVMGKEIKFLLHFVKESKQDESGMPNNRFLAERTGGTYSTLKVQPAELEDSGVYFCASSHIGQGNYNEQFFGPGTRLTVL.

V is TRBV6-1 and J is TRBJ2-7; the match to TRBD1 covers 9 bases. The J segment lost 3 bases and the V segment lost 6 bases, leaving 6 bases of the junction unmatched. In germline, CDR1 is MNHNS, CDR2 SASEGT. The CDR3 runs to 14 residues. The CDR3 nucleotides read TGTGCCAGCAGACAAACAGGGGGCGACTACGAGCAGTACTTC. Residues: CASRQTGGDYEQYF.

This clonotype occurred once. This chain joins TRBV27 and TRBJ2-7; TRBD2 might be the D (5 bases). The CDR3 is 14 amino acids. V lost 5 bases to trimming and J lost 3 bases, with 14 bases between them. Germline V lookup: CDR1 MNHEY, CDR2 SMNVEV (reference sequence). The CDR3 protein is CASSPRGFNYEQYF. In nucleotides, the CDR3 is TGTGCCAGCAGTCCACGGGGTTTTAACTACGAGCAGTACTTC.

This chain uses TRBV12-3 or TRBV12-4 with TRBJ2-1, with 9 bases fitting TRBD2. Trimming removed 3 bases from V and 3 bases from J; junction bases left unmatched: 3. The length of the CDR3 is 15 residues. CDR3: CASSFRLADYNEQFF. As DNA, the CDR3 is TGTGCCAGCAGTTTTAGACTAGCGGACTACAATGAGCAGTTCTTC.